The clone carrying this T cell receptor (beta chain) was counted only a few times. Its target is not known. The data were taken from a study of CD8 T cells in ankylosing spondylitis. This CDR3 has 13 residues. V was trimmed by 2 bases and J by 7 bases, leaving 11 bases between them. Germline CDR1 reads MGHRA; CDR2 reads YSYEKL. Generation of TCR beta libraries employed quantitative 5'-RACE incorporating molecular barcodes. Each CDR3 protein is one row after TCRdb ran MiXCR on the 5' RACE reads. The data show approximately 350,000 distinct CDR3 sequences, with roughly 14% seen just once and 0.95% to 1.4% held by the top ten. Broader study findings: Roughly eight highly homologous variants made up a TCR beta motif that seemed to typify ankylosing spondylitis blood.

The sequenced sample consisted of blood, either unsorted or a sorted T cell fraction (not recorded which). This clonotype originated in a male donor with ankylosing spondylitis or in good health (not recorded which). This chain joins TRBV4-1 and TRBJ1-1; D is perhaps TRBD1 (5 bases). The CDR3 reads CASSQMGPGEAFF. For the CDR3, the DNA is TGCGCCAGCAGCCAAATGGGGCCGGGTGAAGCTTTCTTT.